A single T cell receptor (beta chain) is shown here with its context. What it recognizes is unknown. This sample was taken from a study of T cell responses to AZD1222 COVID-19 vaccine. Study findings and constraints: The study identified only a handful of AZD1222 recipients as seropositive at baseline.

The ends were cut back, 6 bases at V and 4 bases at J, with 15 bases in the middle. Germline values: CDR1 SQVTM, CDR2 ANQGSEA. The CDR3 extends over 13 amino acids. Profiling relied on immunoSEQ multiplex PCR, and the TCRdb table lists in-frame clones only, not all of them. The sample comprises under 200,000 clones, about nine tenths of which are singletons, and 1.9% rests with the top ten. The chain links TRBV29-1 to TRBJ1-1; a possible D gene is TRBD1 (5 bases). This TCR was sampled from an adult in good health. The sample here was peripheral blood, taken on day 0 of AZD1222 vaccination. The CDR3 spells CSVGGWRGTEAFF. CDR3 nucleotides: TGCAGCGTGGGGGGGTGGAGAGGCACTGAAGCTTTCTTT.